The clone carrying this TCR beta chain was seen once. Its antigen is as yet unknown. Here immunoSEQ multiplex PCR was the method, and the copy in TCRdb shows in-frame clones only, minus some. The sample lists 300,000 to 400,000 clones, roughly 84% occurring once. V was pared by 3 bases and J by 13 bases, with 20 bases between. Germline-derived CDR1 and CDR2 are SGDLS and YYNGEE. This CDR3 contains 15 residues. The data are from a study of Ad26.COV2.S vaccination and SARS-CoV-2 variants. Study details: Each vaccinee took Ad26.COV2.S intramuscularly, once or twice 56 days apart.

The treatment here: around 19 received Ad26.COV2.S at low or high dose, single or two shots; about 5 received placebo; per-sample allocation not given. On day 63 after the first injection, vaccine and placebo recipients gave samples. Whoever gave the sample was an adult aged 18-55 years in Boston. Study-wide results and caveats: Measures of TCR breadth and depth may have fallen short of total T cell responses. A substantial breadth of spike-specific CD8+ and CD4+ T cell responses after vaccination has been reported.

The TCR originated in a person aged 18-65 years who received the Ad26.COV2.S COVID-19 vaccine or a placebo. The chain has TRBV9 and TRBJ1-6; TRBD1 might be the D (5 bases). Sequencing was performed on peripheral blood, taken in a trial of Ad26.COV2.S vaccine versus placebo. This CDR3 reads CASSADGAGWTPLHF. The CDR3 nucleotides are TGTGCCAGCAGCGCCGACGGGGCAGGGTGGACGCCCCTCCACTTT.